The 30 T cell receptor beta chains given below trace back to one sample, sequenced in a study of blood T cell repertoires in COVID-19. The assay was immunoSEQ multiplex PCR, and TCRdb's table has in-frame clones only and misses some. Among 200,000 to 250,000 clones, around 86% were seen once, and the ten largest hold roughly 5.5%. Sequenced sample: peripheral blood. Receptor source: a woman in her 70s with COVID-19, enrolled during active disease.

The rearrangement joins TRBV11-3 to TRBJ2-3; D call uncertain. Germline V gene data show CDR1 as SGHNT and CDR2 as YENEEA. The ends were cut back, 5 bases at V and 0 bases at J, with 9 bases in the middle. There are 14 residues in the CDR3. The CDR3 protein is CASSRQASTDTQYF. CDR3 DNA: TGTGCCAGCAGCAGGCAGGCTAGCACAGATACGCAGTATTTT. Full variable domain (missing parts from reference TRBV11-3 and TRBJ2-3): EAGVVQSPRYKIIEKKQPVAFWCNPISGHNTLYWYLQNLGQGPELLIRYENEEAVDDSQLPKDRFSAERLKGVDSTLKIQPAELGDSAVYLCASSRQASTDTQYFGPGTRLTVL.

This clone has at least ten counts. CDR3 protein: CASSAGTSGRIAYEQYF. CDR3 in DNA: TGCGCCAGCAGCGCCGGGACTAGCGGGAGAATAGCCTACGAGCAGTACTTC. The chain uses TRBV5-1 and TRBJ2-7, with 14 bases aligning to TRBD2. Germline lookup yields CDR1 SGHRS and CDR2 YFSETQ. The V gene end was trimmed by 4 bases and the J gene end by 2 bases; junction bases not matched to a gene: 8. The CDR3 runs to 17 residues. Full variable domain (outside the CDR3, taken from reference TRBV5-1 and TRBJ2-7): KAGVTQTPRYLIKTRGQQVTLSCSPISGHRSVSWYQQTPGQGLQFLFEYFSETQRNKGNFPGRFSGRQFSNSRSEMNVSTLELGDSALYLCASSAGTSGRIAYEQYFGPGTRLTVT.

V gene TRBV7-2 combines with J gene TRBJ1-1, with D perhaps matching TRBD1 (6 bases). The CDR3 is 16 amino acids. Trimming stripped 5 bases from V and 2 bases from J, with 18 bases between. Per the germline V gene, CDR1 is SGHTA and CDR2 is FQGNSA. CDR3 loop: CASSHTSTGFNTEAFF. The CDR3, as DNA: TGTGCCAGCAGCCATACTTCAACAGGGTTTAACACTGAAGCTTTCTTT.

The chain has TRBV2 and TRBJ2-5, with TRBD2 matching over 7 bases. With 5 bases clipped from V and 4 bases from J, the junction kept 7 bases outside the gene matches. Germline V gene data show CDR1 as SNHLY and CDR2 as FYNNEI. The CDR3 is made up of 14 amino acids. In DNA, the CDR3 is TGTGCCAGCAGTTCGCGGGGGTTGGCAGAGACCCAGTACTTC. Its translation: CASSSRGLAETQYF.

V gene TRBV5-6 combines with J gene TRBJ1-2; 7 bases fit TRBD1. Unmatched junction bases numbered 24, after V lost 7 bases and J lost 9 bases. The CDR3 length is 17 residues. In germline, CDR1 is SGHDT, CDR2 YYEEEE. CDR3 nucleotides: TGTGCCAGCTTTCTTGTCGCCCAGACAGGGATAGTCGGTCGCTACACCTTC. It translates to CASFLVAQTGIVGRYTF.

The chain's CDR3 is CASSYEGSTEAFF. The CDR3 nucleotides read TGTGCCAGCAGTTACGAAGGGAGCACTGAAGCTTTCTTT. The chain couples TRBV6-6 to TRBJ1-1; D remains unclear. Germline CDR1 and CDR2: MNHNY and SVGAGI (reference sequence). CDR3 size: 13 residues. V was pared by 2 bases and J by 4 bases, with 8 bases between.

This clone came up many times. The chain carries TRBV27 and TRBJ1-5; D is unresolved. V was shortened by 5 bases and J by 0 bases, with 14 bases between the two germline ends. Germline V gene data show CDR1 as MNHEY and CDR2 as SMNVEV (reference sequence). The CDR3 spans 16 residues. The chain's CDR3 is CASSPAGRYSNQPQHF. The CDR3 DNA sequence: TGTGCCAGCAGTCCCGCAGGCAGATATAGCAATCAGCCCCAGCATTTT.

The J gene is TRBJ2-1, the V gene TRBV5-4; TRBD2 aligns across 8 bases. Germline V gene data show CDR1 as SGHNT and CDR2 as YYREEE (reference sequence). CDR3 length: 19 amino acids. Trimming removed 4 bases from V and 0 bases from J; junction bases left unmatched: 15. The CDR3 region has the DNA TGTGCCAGCAGCGCCACTGGCGGGAGGCTTTTTGGCTCCTACAATGAGCAGTTCTTC. Protein: CASSATGGRLFGSYNEQFF. The complete variable domain, with remaining parts taken from reference TRBV5-4 and TRBJ2-1, reads ETGVTQSPTHLIKTRGQQVTLRCSSQSGHNTVSWYQQALGQGPQFIFQYYREEENGRGNFPPRFSGLQFPNYSSELNVNALELDDSALYLCASSATGGRLFGSYNEQFFGPGTRLTVL.

In this sample, this clone turned up once. The chain is built from TRBV28 and TRBJ1-6; D is unresolved. This CDR3 comprises 13 residues. Germline V lookup: CDR1 MDHEN, CDR2 SYDVKM. V was shortened by 8 bases and J by 6 bases, with 11 bases between the two germline ends. This chain's CDR3 is CASLKSGNSPLHF. DNA of the CDR3: TGTGCCAGCCTGAAGAGCGGTAATTCACCCCTCCACTTT.

V usage is TRBV6-5 and J usage is TRBJ1-1; D is unresolved. V was clipped by 0 bases and J by 1 base, with 6 bases between them. The CDR3 has 14 residues. The germline V gene has CDR1 MNHEY and CDR2 SVGAGI. CDR3 amino acids: CASSYSARNTEAFF. In nucleotides, the CDR3 is TGTGCCAGCAGTTACTCGGCAAGGAACACTGAAGCTTTCTTT.

This chain links TRBV5-6 with TRBJ1-3; D is possibly TRBD1 (6 bases). CDR1 is SGHDT and CDR2 is YYEEEE in the germline V gene. The V gene lost 4 bases and the J gene lost 4 bases, with 12 bases spanning the gap. The CDR3 loop spans 14 amino acids. In DNA, the CDR3 is TGTGCCAGCAGCCCCCAGGGGTGGGGAAACACCATATATTTT. As protein: CASSPQGWGNTIYF.

The chain joins TRBV4-3 to TRBJ2-2; TRBD1 agrees at 7 bases. V was pared by 4 bases and J by 2 bases, with 7 bases of the junction left unmatched. The CDR3 consists of 16 residues. Germline values: CDR1 LGHNA, CDR2 YSLEER. The CDR3 spells CASSPSGTVNTGELFF. The CDR3, as DNA: TGCGCCAGCAGCCCCTCCGGGACAGTAAACACCGGGGAGCTGTTTTTT.

The genes are TRBV27 and TRBJ2-5; 7 nucleotides match TRBD2. The CDR3 is 15 residues long. Per germline, CDR1 MNHEY and CDR2 SMNVEV (reference sequence). Trimming removed 2 bases from V and 5 bases from J; junction bases left unmatched: 8. CDR3 protein: CASSLQGGSWETQYF. Here the CDR3 DNA reads TGTGCCAGCAGTTTACAGGGCGGGAGCTGGGAGACCCAGTACTTC.

CDR3 sequence reads: CASSIGDRDGNQPQHF. CDR3 nucleotide sequence: TGCGCCAGCAGCATCGGGGACAGGGATGGCAATCAGCCCCAGCATTTT. This rearrangement joins TRBV5-1 to TRBJ1-5, with 9 bases fitting TRBD1. The J segment lost 2 bases and the V segment lost 4 bases, leaving 7 bases of the junction unmatched. Germline CDR1 SGHRS, CDR2 YFSETQ. The CDR3 covers 16 residues.

The chain joins TRBV9 to TRBJ1-1, with D unresolved. CDR3 length: 14 amino acids. Germline assignment: CDR1 SGDLS and CDR2 YYNGEE. The V end lost 2 bases, the J end lost 1 base, and 9 bases lay between the germline ends. The CDR3 region is CASSVGGQNTEAFF. In DNA, the CDR3 is TGTGCCAGCAGCGTTGGAGGGCAGAACACTGAAGCTTTCTTT.

The rearrangement joins TRBV6-2 or TRBV6-3 to TRBJ2-1; 14 bases align to TRBD2. The V gene's germline CDR1 is MNHEY and CDR2 SVGEGT. This CDR3 contains 16 residues. J gave up 6 bases and V 4 bases, and 5 bases lay outside the gene matches. CDR3 coding DNA: TGTGCCAGCAGTTCGGGACTAGCGGGAGTCCCCAATGAGCAGTTCTTC. Protein product: CASSSGLAGVPNEQFF.

This clone appeared a single time. The CDR3: CASSLGMALAGGVTQYF. The CDR3 coding sequence is TGTGCCAGCAGCTTAGGAATGGCGCTAGCGGGCGGAGTTACGCAGTATTTT. The chain is built from TRBV7-2 and TRBJ2-3, with 8 nucleotides matching TRBD2. The CDR3 is 17 residues long. Germline V gene sequence: CDR1 SGHTA, CDR2 FQGNSA. V trimming: 1 base; J trimming: 8 bases; junction bases outside the gene matches: 14. Based on the CDR3 plus reference TRBV7-2 and TRBJ2-3, the full variable domain is GAGVSQSPSNKVTEKGKDVELRCDPISGHTALYWYRQSLGQGLEFLIYFQGNSAPDKSGLPSDRFSAERTGGSVSTLTIQRTQQEDSAVYLCASSLGMALAGGVTQYFGPGTRLTVL.

This clone appeared a few times. This rearrangement joins TRBV6-6 to TRBJ1-4, with D perhaps matching TRBD1 (6 bases). This CDR3 has 14 amino acids. Germline lookup yields CDR1 MNHNY and CDR2 SVGAGI (reference sequence). V was shortened by 6 bases and J by 10 bases, with 18 bases between the two germline ends. The CDR3 region is CASRTDSTPGKLFF. Written as DNA, the CDR3 is TGTGCCAGCAGGACGGACAGTACCCCCGGAAAACTGTTTTTT.

This clone appeared once. The V and J genes are TRBV5-1 and TRBJ2-3; 13 nucleotides line up with TRBD2. The CDR3 covers 16 residues. J lost 4 bases, V lost 2 bases, and 4 bases had no gene match. Germline V gene lookup returns CDR1 SGHRS and CDR2 YFSETQ. The CDR3 nucleotides read TGCGCCAGCAGCTTAGGACTAGCGGGAGTGGCAGATACGCAGTATTTT. Amino acids: CASSLGLAGVADTQYF.

This clone was found a few times. The chain recombines TRBV28 with TRBJ2-1; 7 positions agree with TRBD1. The CDR3 is made up of 15 amino acids. Trimming cost V 6 bases and J 3 bases; bases outside gene matches: 8. Germline lookup yields CDR1 MDHEN and CDR2 SYDVKM. CDR3: CASSPTGYFYNEQFF. Written as DNA, the CDR3 is TGTGCCAGCAGCCCGACAGGGTATTTCTACAATGAGCAGTTCTTC.

The rearrangement uses TRBV9 and TRBJ1-2; D might be TRBD1 (6 bases). The germline V gene has CDR1 SGDLS and CDR2 YYNGEE. The CDR3 consists of 15 residues. The germline V and J ends were trimmed by 0 bases and 3 bases, with 12 bases remaining between them. Written as DNA, the CDR3 is TGTGCCAGCAGCGTAGGGCGGGGGCGAGACTATGGCTACACCTTC. Its translation is CASSVGRGRDYGYTF.

The rearrangement uses TRBV7-8 and TRBJ1-3; no reliable D call. The CDR3 extends over 14 amino acids. Germline assignment: CDR1 SGHVS and CDR2 FQNEAQ. Trimming removed 5 bases from V and 7 bases from J, with 15 bases in between. CDR3 protein: CASSPGRPGNTIYF. The CDR3 DNA follows: TGTGCCAGCAGCCCTGGGAGGCCGGGGAACACCATATATTTT.

J is TRBJ1-5 and V is TRBV27; weak D call: TRBD1 (6 bases). The germline CDR1 and CDR2 sequences are MNHEY and SMNVEV (reference sequence). The CDR3 loop spans 13 amino acids. V lost 4 bases, J lost 9 bases, and 13 bases lay in between. DNA for the CDR3: TGTGCCAGCAGTTACAGGGCCACGCGGCCCCAGCATTTT. Its protein product is CASSYRATRPQHF.

This clone appeared a single time. The chain couples TRBV25-1 to TRBJ2-7, with 11 bases lining up with TRBD2. CDR1 is MGHDK and CDR2 is SYGVNS in the germline V gene. After removal of 6 bases from V and 6 bases from J, the junction contained 4 bases not matched to a gene. The CDR3 is 13 residues long. The CDR3 bases are TGTGCCAGCAGACTAGCGGGAGTTCGCGAGCAGTACTTC. It translates to CASRLAGVREQYF.

About this clone: The junction and the germline gene differ at one end; a read error may be behind it. The chain joins TRBV3-1 (or the pseudogene TRBV3-2) to TRBJ2-2; 7 bases align to TRBD2. Germline V CDR1 and CDR2: LGHDT, YNNKEL (reference sequence). This CDR3 comprises 12 residues. The CDR3 protein is CASSSLADAVIF. The CDR3 DNA follows: TGTGCCAGCAGCTCTCTAGCGGACGCCGTGATTTTT.

V and J are TRBV18 and TRBJ1-2; 7 nucleotides match TRBD1. The CDR3 loop spans 13 amino acids. Per germline, CDR1 KGHSH and CDR2 LQKENI. J lost 5 bases, V lost 5 bases, and 5 bases had no gene match. The CDR3 protein is CASSVTRGYGYTF. The CDR3 DNA reads TGTGCCAGCTCAGTAACCAGGGGGTATGGCTACACCTTC.

CDR3 DNA sequence: TGTGCCAGCAGTACTGGACAGGGGACAAACTCTGGGGCCAACGTCCTGACTTTC. This encodes CASSTGQGTNSGANVLTF. The gene calls are TRBV5-4 and TRBJ2-6; the match to TRBD1 covers 9 bases. The length of the CDR3 is 18 residues. The germline V gene has CDR1 SGHNT and CDR2 YYREEE (reference sequence). With 5 bases clipped from V and 0 bases from J, the junction kept 9 bases outside the gene matches.

This chain joins TRBV29-1 and TRBJ1-4, with D hard to call. Germline CDR1 and CDR2: SQVTM and ANQGSEA. The CDR3 runs to 12 residues. The ends were cut back, 2 bases at V and 8 bases at J, with 9 bases in the middle. CDR3 protein: CSVEKSKEKLFF. The CDR3, as DNA: TGCAGCGTTGAAAAGAGCAAGGAAAAACTGTTTTTT.

The chain joins TRBV19 to TRBJ1-2; D remains unclear. Trimming cost V 9 bases and J 2 bases, with 16 bases left between them. The germline V gene encodes CDR1 LNHDA and CDR2 SQIVND (reference sequence). This CDR3 is built from 14 residues. The CDR3 nucleotides are TGTGCCAGCAGGCCTGGGTCATCCAACTATGGCTACACCTTC. Translating gives CASRPGSSNYGYTF.

The chain has TRBV7-3 and TRBJ2-3, with D hard to call. The CDR3 has 12 residues. Germline assignment: CDR1 SGHTA and CDR2 FQGTGA. With 4 bases removed from V and 5 bases from J, the gap between germline ends came to 7 bases. CDR3 amino acids: CASSSPGDTQYF. In DNA, the CDR3 is TGTGCCAGCAGCTCGCCGGGAGATACGCAGTATTTT.